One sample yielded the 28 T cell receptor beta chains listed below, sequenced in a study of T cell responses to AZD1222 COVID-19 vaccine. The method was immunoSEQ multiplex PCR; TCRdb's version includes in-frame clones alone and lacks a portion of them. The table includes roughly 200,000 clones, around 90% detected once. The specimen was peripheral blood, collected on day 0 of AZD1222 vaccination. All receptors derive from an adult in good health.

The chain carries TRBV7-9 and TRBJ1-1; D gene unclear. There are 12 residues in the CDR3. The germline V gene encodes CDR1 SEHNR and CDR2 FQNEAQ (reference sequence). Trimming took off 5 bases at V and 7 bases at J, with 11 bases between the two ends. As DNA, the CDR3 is TGTGCCAGCAGCCGCGGGGTGGGTGAAGCTTTCTTT. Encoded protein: CASSRGVGEAFF.

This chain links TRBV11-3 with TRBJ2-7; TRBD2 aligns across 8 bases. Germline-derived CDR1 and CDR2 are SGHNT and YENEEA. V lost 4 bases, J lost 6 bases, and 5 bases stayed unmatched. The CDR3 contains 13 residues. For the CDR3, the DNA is TGTGCCAGCAGCTCCGGGGGGGAGGGCGAGCAGTACTTC. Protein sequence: CASSSGGEGEQYF.

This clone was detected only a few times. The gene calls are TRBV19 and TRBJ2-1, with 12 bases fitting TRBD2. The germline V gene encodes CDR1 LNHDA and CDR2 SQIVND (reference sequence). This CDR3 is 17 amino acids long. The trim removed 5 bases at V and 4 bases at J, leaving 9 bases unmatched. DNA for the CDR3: TGTGCCAGTAGTCCCCGACTAGCGGGGGCCACTTACAATGAGCAGTTCTTC. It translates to CASSPRLAGATYNEQFF.

The CDR3 here is CASSEGGGATGELFF. CDR3 coding DNA: TGTGCCAGCAGTGAAGGGGGGGGCGCAACCGGGGAGCTGTTTTTT. The chain combines TRBV6-1 with TRBJ2-2; maybe TRBD2 (7 bases). Germline loops: CDR1 MNHNS, CDR2 SASEGT. V was cut by 1 base and J by 5 bases, with 11 bases left in between. CDR3 length: 15 residues.

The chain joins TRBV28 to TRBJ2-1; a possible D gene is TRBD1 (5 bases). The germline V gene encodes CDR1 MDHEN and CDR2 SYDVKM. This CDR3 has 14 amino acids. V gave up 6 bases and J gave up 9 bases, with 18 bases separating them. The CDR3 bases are TGTGCCAGCAGACGACAGAGTGGGGTGACTGAGCAGTTCTTC. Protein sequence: CASRRQSGVTEQFF.

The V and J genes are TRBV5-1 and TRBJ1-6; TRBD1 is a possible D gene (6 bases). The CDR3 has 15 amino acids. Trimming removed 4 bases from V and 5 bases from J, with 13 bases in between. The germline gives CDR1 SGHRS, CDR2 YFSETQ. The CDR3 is CASSAGHRNNSPLHF. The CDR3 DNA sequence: TGCGCCAGCAGCGCGGGACACCGAAATAATTCACCCCTCCACTTT.

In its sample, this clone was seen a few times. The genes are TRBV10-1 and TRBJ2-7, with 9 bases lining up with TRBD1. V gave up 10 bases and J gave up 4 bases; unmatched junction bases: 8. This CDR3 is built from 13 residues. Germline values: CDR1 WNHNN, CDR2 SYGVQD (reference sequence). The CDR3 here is CAITRDRVYEQYF. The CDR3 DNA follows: TGCGCCATCACAAGGGACAGGGTTTACGAGCAGTACTTC.

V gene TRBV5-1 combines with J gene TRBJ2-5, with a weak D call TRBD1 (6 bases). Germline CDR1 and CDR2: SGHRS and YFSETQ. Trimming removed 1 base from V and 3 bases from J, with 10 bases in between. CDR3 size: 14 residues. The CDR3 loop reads CASSLRGGEETQYF. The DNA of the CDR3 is TGCGCCAGCAGCTTGAGAGGGGGAGAAGAGACCCAGTACTTC.

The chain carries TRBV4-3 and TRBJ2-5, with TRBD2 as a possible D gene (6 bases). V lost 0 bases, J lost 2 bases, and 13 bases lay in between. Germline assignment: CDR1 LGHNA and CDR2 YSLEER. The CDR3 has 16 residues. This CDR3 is CASSQEFLAPQETQYF. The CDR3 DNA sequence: TGCGCCAGCAGCCAAGAATTCCTAGCGCCTCAAGAGACCCAGTACTTC.

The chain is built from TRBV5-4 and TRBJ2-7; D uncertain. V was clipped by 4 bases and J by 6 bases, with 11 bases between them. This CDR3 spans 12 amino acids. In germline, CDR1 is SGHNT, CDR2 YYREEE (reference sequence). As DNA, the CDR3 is TGTGCCAGCAGCGTGACCGAGTTCGAGCAGTACTTC. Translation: CASSVTEFEQYF.

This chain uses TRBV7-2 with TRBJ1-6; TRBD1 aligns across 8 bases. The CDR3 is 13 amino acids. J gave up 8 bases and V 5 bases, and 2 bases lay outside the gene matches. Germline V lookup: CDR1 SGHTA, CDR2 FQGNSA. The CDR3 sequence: CASSTGGDSPLHF. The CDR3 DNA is TGTGCCAGCAGCACAGGGGGTGATTCACCCCTCCACTTT.

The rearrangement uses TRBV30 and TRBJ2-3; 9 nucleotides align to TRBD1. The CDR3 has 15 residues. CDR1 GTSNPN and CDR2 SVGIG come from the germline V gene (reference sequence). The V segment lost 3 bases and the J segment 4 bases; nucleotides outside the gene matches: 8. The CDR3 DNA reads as TGTGCCTGGAGACTTGGGACAGGGTTCTCAGATACGCAGTATTTT. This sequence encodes CAWRLGTGFSDTQYF.

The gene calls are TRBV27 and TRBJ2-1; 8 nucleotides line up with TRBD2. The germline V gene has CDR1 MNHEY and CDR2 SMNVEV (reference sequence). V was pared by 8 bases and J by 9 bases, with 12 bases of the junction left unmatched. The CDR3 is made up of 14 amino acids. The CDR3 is CASGGGGPGTEQFF. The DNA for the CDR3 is TGTGCCAGCGGAGGCGGGGGGCCGGGGACTGAGCAGTTCTTC.

Here the CDR3 reads CASSPQDRGRSPLHF. CDR3 sequence (DNA): TGTGCCAGCAGCCCACAGGACAGGGGTAGATCACCCCTCCACTTT. This sequence joins TRBV7-8 and TRBJ1-6, with 9 bases aligning to TRBD1. Germline trimming cut 5 bases from V and 10 bases from J; bases unmatched to any gene: 9. CDR1 SGHVS and CDR2 FQNEAQ come from the germline V gene. The CDR3 spans 15 residues.

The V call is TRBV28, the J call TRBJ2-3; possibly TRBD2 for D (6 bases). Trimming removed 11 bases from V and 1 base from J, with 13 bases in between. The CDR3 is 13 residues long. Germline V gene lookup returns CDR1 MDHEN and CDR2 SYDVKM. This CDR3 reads CAGHGGGTDTQYF. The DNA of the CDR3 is TGTGCCGGACACGGAGGGGGCACAGATACGCAGTATTTT. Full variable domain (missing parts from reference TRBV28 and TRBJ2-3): DVKVTQSSRYLVKRTGEKVFLECVQDMDHENMFWYRQDPGLGLRLIYFSYDVKMKEKGDIPEGYSVSREKKERFSLILESASTNQTSMYLCAGHGGGTDTQYFGPGTRLTVL.

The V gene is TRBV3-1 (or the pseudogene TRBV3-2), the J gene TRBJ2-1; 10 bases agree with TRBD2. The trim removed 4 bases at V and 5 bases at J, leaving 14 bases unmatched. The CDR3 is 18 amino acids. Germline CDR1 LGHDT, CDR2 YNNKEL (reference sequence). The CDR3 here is CASSPSLGASGGNNEQFF. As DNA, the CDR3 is TGTGCCAGCAGCCCCTCTCTGGGGGCTAGCGGGGGTAACAATGAGCAGTTCTTC.

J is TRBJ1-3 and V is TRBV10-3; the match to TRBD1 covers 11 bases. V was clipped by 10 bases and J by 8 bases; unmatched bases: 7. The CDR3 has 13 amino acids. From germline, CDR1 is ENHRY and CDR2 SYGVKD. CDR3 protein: CATGQGASDTIYF. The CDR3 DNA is TGTGCCACCGGACAGGGGGCTTCTGACACCATATATTTT.

This CDR3 is CASSPGVQETQYF. CDR3 bases: TGTGCCAGCAGCCCCGGGGTTCAAGAGACCCAGTACTTC. The rearrangement uses TRBV7-3 and TRBJ2-5; TRBD2 might be the D (5 bases). Trimming pared 5 bases from V and 2 bases from J, leaving 9 bases between. The CDR3 contains 13 residues. Per germline, CDR1 SGHTA and CDR2 FQGTGA.

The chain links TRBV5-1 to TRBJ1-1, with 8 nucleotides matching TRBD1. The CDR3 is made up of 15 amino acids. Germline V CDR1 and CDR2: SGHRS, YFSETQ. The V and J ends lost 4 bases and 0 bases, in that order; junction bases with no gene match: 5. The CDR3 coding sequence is TGCGCCAGCAGCCCACACAGGGGGATGAACACTGAAGCTTTCTTT. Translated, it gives CASSPHRGMNTEAFF.

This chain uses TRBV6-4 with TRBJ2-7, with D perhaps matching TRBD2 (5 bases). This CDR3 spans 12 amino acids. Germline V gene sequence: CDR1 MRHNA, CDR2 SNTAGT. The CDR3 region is CIWTEAYDEQYF. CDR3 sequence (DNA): TGTATCTGGACGGAGGCCTACGACGAGCAGTACTTC.

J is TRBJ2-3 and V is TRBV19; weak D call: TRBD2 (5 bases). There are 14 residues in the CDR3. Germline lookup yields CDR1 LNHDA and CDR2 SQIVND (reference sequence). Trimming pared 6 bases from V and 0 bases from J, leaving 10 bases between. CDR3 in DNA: TGTGCCAGTAGCCGGACTCCCAGCACAGATACGCAGTATTTT. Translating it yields CASSRTPSTDTQYF.

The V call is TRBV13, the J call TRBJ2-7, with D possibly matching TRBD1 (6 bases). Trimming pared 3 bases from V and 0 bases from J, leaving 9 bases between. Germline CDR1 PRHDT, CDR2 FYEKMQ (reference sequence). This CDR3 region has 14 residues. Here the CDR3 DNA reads TGTGCCAGCAGCTTCTCAGGGGACTCCTACGAGCAGTACTTC. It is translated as CASSFSGDSYEQYF. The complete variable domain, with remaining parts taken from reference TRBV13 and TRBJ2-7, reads AAGVIQSPRHLIKEKRETATLKCYPIPRHDTVYWYQQGPGQDPQFLISFYEKMQSDKGSIPDRFSAQQFSDYHSELNMSSLELGDSALYFCASSFSGDSYEQYFGPGTRLTVT.

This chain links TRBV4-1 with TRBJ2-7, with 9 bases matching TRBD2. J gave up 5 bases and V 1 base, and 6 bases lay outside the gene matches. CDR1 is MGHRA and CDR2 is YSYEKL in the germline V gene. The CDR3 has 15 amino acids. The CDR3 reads CASSQGLAGKNEQYF. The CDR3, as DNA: TGCGCCAGCAGCCAAGGGCTAGCGGGAAAGAACGAGCAGTACTTC.

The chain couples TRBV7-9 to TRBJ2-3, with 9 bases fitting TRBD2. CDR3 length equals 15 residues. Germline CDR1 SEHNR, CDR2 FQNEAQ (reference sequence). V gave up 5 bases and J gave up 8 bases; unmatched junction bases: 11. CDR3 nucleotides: TGTGCCAGCAGCACATTAGCGGGGGCACTCCGTACGCAGTATTTT. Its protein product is CASSTLAGALRTQYF.

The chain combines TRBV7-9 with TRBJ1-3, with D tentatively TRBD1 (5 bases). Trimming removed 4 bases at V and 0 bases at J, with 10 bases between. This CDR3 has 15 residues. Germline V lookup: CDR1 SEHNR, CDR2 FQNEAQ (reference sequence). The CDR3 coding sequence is TGTGCCAGCAGCTCGGGACTCCACTCTGGAAACACCATATATTTT. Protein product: CASSSGLHSGNTIYF.

This CDR3 reads CAWSVDRTYEQYF. DNA for the CDR3: TGTGCCTGGAGTGTAGATAGGACCTACGAGCAGTACTTC. The chain links TRBV30 to TRBJ2-7; D unresolved. The CDR3 extends over 13 amino acids. In germline, CDR1 is GTSNPN, CDR2 SVGIG (reference sequence). V was pared by 0 bases and J by 2 bases, with 8 bases between. The variable domain in full, with the rest retrieved from reference TRBV30 and TRBJ2-7, is SQTIHQWPATLVQPVGSPLSLECTVEGTSNPNLYWYRQAAGRGLQLLFYSVGIGQISSEVPQNLSASRPQDRQFILSSKKLLLSDSGFYLCAWSVDRTYEQYFGPGTRLTVT.

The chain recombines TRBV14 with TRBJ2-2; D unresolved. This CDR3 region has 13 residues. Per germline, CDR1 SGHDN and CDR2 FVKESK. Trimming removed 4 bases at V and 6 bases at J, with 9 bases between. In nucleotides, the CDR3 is TGTGCCAGCAGCCTCAGGTTCGCCGGGGAGCTGTTTTTT. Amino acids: CASSLRFAGELFF.

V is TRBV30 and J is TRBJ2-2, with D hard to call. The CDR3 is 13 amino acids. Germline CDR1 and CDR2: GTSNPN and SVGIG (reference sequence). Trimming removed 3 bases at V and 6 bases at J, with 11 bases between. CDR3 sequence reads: CAWSQGPAGELFF. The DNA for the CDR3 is TGTGCCTGGAGCCAAGGCCCAGCCGGGGAGCTGTTTTTT.